This TCR beta chain was obtained from a study of T cells in Graves' hyperthyroidism and ophthalmopathy. The CDR3 loop spans 13 amino acids. From germline, CDR1 is DFQATT and CDR2 SNEGSKA (reference sequence). V was trimmed by 6 bases and J by 2 bases, leaving 14 bases between them. Authors of the study amplified TCR beta CDR3 regions from RNA transcripts. The study used the HTBI primer set for a first-round RT-PCR of the TCR CDR3. TCRdb passed the multiplex PCR reads through MiXCR, listing each CDR3 protein once. The data show about 270,000 distinct CDR3 sequences, nearly 15% seen once. This clonotype appeared many times.

The clonotype was recovered from a woman aged 50 to 65 with Graves' hyperthyroidism that later progressed to Graves' ophthalmopathy. Sequencing was done on a sample of blood. The gene calls are TRBV20-1 and TRBJ2-7; the D gene could be TRBD1 or TRBD2 (5 bases each). The CDR3 sequence: CSARQTTTYEQYF. The CDR3 DNA is TGCAGTGCCCGACAGACTACCACCTACGAGCAGTACTTC.